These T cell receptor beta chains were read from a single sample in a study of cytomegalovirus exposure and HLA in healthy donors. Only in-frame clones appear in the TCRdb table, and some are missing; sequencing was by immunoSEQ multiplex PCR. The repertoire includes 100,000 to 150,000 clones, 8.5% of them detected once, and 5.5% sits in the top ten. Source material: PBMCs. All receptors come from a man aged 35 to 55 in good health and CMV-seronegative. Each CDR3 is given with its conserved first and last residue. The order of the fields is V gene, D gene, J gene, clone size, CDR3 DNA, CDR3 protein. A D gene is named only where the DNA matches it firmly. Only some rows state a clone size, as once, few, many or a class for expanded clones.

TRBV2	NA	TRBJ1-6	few	TGTGCCAGCACCTCGGGGGGAAAGGACTCACCCCTCCACTTT	CASTSGGKDSPLHF
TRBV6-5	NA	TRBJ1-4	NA	TGTGCCAGCAGTTCCGCCGGGACAAGTGGAGAAAAACTGTTTTTT	CASSSAGTSGEKLFF
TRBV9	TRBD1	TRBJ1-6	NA	TGTGCCAGCAGCCCGGGACAGGAGAATTCACCCCTCCACTTT	CASSPGQENSPLHF
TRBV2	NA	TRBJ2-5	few	TGTGCCAGCAGTCAGACCACCGGGACTCTAGGAGAGACCCAGTACTTC	CASSQTTGTLGETQYF
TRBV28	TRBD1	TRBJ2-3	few	TGTGCCAGCAGCCCGGGACAGGTGATCACAGATACGCAGTATTTT	CASSPGQVITDTQYF
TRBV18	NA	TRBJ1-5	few	TGTGCCAGCTCACCGGCACCAAGCAATCAGCCCCAGCATTTT	CASSPAPSNQPQHF
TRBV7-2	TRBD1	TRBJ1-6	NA	TGTGCCAGCAGCATTGGGACAGGGGTAAATTCACCCCTCCACTTT	CASSIGTGVNSPLHF
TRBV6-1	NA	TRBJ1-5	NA	TGTGCCAGCAGTGAATGGCAGCCCGCGGGGGGCAATCAGCCCCAGCATTTT	CASSEWQPAGGNQPQHF
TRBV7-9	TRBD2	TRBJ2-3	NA	TGTGCCAGCAGCCGGACGGGGGGGAGGACGCAGTATTTT	CASSRTGGRTQYF
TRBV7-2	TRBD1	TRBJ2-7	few	TGTGCCAGCAGCTTAGGACAGGGTCGCGAGCAGTACTTC	CASSLGQGREQYF
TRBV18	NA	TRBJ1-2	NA	TGTGCCAGCTCACCTATACAGGTAGATGGCTACACCTTC	CASSPIQVDGYTF
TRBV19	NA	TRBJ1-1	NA	TGTGCCAGTAGTATAGCCTGGCACCCTAACACTGAAGCTTTCTTT	CASSIAWHPNTEAFF
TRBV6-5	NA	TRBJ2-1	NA	TGTGCCAGCAGAACGACAGGCCCACGCAATGAGCAGTTCTTC	CASRTTGPRNEQFF
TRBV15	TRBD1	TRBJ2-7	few	TGTGCCACCAGCAGAGATCGACAGGGACGCTACGAGCAGTACTTC	CATSRDRQGRYEQYF
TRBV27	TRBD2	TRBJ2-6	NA	TGTGCCAGCAGAAGACTAGCGGGGGATGGGGCCAACGTCCTGACTTTC	CASRRLAGDGANVLTF
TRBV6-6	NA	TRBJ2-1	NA	TGTGCCAGCAGTTACTCAGGGGGCTCCTACAATGAGCAGTTCTTC	CASSYSGGSYNEQFF
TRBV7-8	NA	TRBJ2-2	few	TGTGCCAGCAATAAGGGGCCGAACACCGGGGAGCTGTTTTTT	CASNKGPNTGELFF
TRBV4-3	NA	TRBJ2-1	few	TGCGCCAGCAGCCAAGACTGGGGGGTTAACAATGAACAGTTCTTC	CASSQDWGVNNEQFF
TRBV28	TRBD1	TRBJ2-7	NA	TGTGCCAGCAGAACGACAGGGACCTACGAGCAGTACTTC	CASRTTGTYEQYF
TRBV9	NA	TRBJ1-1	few	TGTGCCAGCAGCGTAGCTCAGACAATGAACACTGAAGCTTTCTTT	CASSVAQTMNTEAFF
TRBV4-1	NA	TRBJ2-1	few	TGCGCCAGCAGCCCCCCTAGCGCTGGCTGGAATGAGCAGTTCTTC	CASSPPSAGWNEQFF
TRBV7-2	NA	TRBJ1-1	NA	TGTGCCAGCAGTCGGGGTTTCGGGACTGAAGCTTTCTTT	CASSRGFGTEAFF
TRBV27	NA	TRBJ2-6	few	TGTGCCAGCAGTTTAAGCGCTGGGGCCAACGTCCTGACTTTC	CASSLSAGANVLTF
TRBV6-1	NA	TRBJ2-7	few	TGTGCCAGCATACCAGGTCTACGGGAGTCCTACGAGCAGTACTTC	CASIPGLRESYEQYF
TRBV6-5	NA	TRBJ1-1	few	TGTGCCAGCAGTAGCATAATGAACACTGAAGCTTTCTTT	CASSSIMNTEAFF
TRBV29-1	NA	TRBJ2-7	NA	TGCAGCGTTGTATTAAACCTTCAGTCGATCTCCTACGAGCAGTACTTC	CSVVLNLQSISYEQYF
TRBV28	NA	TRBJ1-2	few	TGTGCCAGCAGTTCCACGGGAATTGGTGGCTACACCTTC	CASSSTGIGGYTF
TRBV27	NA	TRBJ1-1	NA	TGTGCCAGCAGTTCAGGGGTGCTCACTGAAGCTTTCTTT	CASSSGVLTEAFF
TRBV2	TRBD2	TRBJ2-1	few	TGTGCCAGCAGTGAAAGAAGCGGGGCCTACAATGAGCAGTTCTTC	CASSERSGAYNEQFF
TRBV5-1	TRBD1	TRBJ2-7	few	TGCGCCAGCAGCTTGGAGGGGACAGGGGGGCAGTACTTC	CASSLEGTGGQYF
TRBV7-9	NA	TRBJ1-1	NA	TGTGCCAGCACCCCGGGGGTCAACACTGAAGCTTTCTTT	CASTPGVNTEAFF
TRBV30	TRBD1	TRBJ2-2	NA	TGTGCCTGGTCCAACAGGGGTGACACCGGGGAGCTGTTTTTT	CAWSNRGDTGELFF
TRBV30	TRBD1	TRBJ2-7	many	TGTGCCTGGAGCAAGACAGGGGGTTTTTACGAGCAGTACTTC	CAWSKTGGFYEQYF
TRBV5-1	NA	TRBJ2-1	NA	TGCGCCAGCAGCCTAGACAGGCACAATGAGCAGTTCTTC	CASSLDRHNEQFF
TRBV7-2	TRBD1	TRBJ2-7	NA	TGTGCCAGCAGGGCCGGGGACAGGGGGACCTACGAGCAGTACTTC	CASRAGDRGTYEQYF
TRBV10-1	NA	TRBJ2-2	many	TGCGCCAGCAGTCCGGGGGAACCGAACACCGGGGAGCTGTTTTTT	CASSPGEPNTGELFF
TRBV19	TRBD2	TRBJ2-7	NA	TGTGCCAGCCAAACTAGCGGGGCTCCCTACGAGCAGTACTTC	CASQTSGAPYEQYF
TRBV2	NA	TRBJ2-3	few	TGTGCCAGTAAGCTCTACGCGGGGGCCACAGATACGCAGTATTTT	CASKLYAGATDTQYF
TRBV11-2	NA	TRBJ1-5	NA	TGTGCCAGGGGGGGGACGGCCCGTAATCAGCCCCAGCATTTT	CARGGTARNQPQHF
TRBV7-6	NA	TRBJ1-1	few	TGTGCCAGCAGCACTGGACAGAACACTGAAGCTTTCTTT	CASSTGQNTEAFF
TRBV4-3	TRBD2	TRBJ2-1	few	TGCGCCAGCAGCCAAGAGGCTCGAGCTAGCGGGGGGGTCACCTACAATGAGCAGTTCTTC	CASSQEARASGGVTYNEQFF